The 24 T cell receptor beta chains given below trace back to one sample, sequenced in a study of radiation and T cells in renal cell carcinoma. Generated by immunoSEQ multiplex PCR, the TCRdb table keeps only in-frame clones and is missing some. Of 25,000 to 30,000 clones in the sample, 81% were seen once. The time point was: blood 2 weeks post-SBRT. The treatment: 15 Gy SBRT to primary tumor, nephrectomy 4 weeks later. The sequenced sample was blood, obtained from a patient whose treatment included radiotherapy and nephrectomy. The receptors were gathered from a man aged 55-75 years with renal cell carcinoma.

This chain joins TRBV28 and TRBJ2-3; 7 positions match TRBD1. Trimming removed 5 bases from V and 4 bases from J; junction bases left unmatched: 9. The CDR3 sequence is 15 residues long. Germline V gene data show CDR1 as MDHEN and CDR2 as SYDVKM. This chain's CDR3 is CASSTPRTGADTQYF. The CDR3 bases are TGTGCCAGCAGTACCCCCCGGACAGGTGCAGATACGCAGTATTTT.

This chain joins TRBV4-3 and TRBJ1-3; D uncertain. The germline CDR1 and CDR2 sequences are LGHNA and YSLEER. V lost 0 bases and J lost 7, with 4 bases in between. The CDR3 spans 12 residues. The CDR3: CASSQDWNTIYF. DNA of the CDR3: TGCGCCAGCAGCCAAGATTGGAACACCATATATTTT.

The table lists this clone with a count of one. The chain is built from TRBV4-1 and TRBJ2-3; TRBD2 agrees at 9 bases. Looked up from germline, CDR1 is MGHRA and CDR2 is YSYEKL. The CDR3 is 17 residues long. V was clipped by 1 base and J by 4 bases; unmatched bases: 9. The CDR3 sequence is CASSQAGGRAAADTQYF. CDR3 DNA: TGCGCCAGCAGCCAAGCGGGCGGGAGGGCCGCGGCAGATACGCAGTATTTT.

This clone came up a few times. The V gene is TRBV5-1, the J gene TRBJ2-2; D not certain. CDR1 is SGHRS and CDR2 is YFSETQ in the germline V gene. The CDR3 runs 16 residues. V was cut by 2 bases and J by 1 base, with 12 bases left in between. The CDR3 coding sequence is TGCGCCAGCAGCTTCAGGACGGCTGAGAACACCGGGGAGCTGTTTTTT. It translates to CASSFRTAENTGELFF.

This chain connects TRBV2 to TRBJ2-7; a possible D gene is TRBD1 (6 bases). This CDR3 is 12 amino acids long. Trimming pared 7 bases from V and 3 bases from J, leaving 10 bases between. Per germline, CDR1 SNHLY and CDR2 FYNNEI. The CDR3 spells CASIRDNYEQYF. DNA of the CDR3: TGTGCCAGCATCCGGGACAACTACGAGCAGTACTTC.

The chain carries TRBV14 and TRBJ2-2; D unclear. CDR1 and CDR2 from the germline V gene are SGHDN and FVKESK. The CDR3 is 14 residues long. Trimming took 0 bases from V and 5 from J, leaving 7 bases between them. The chain's CDR3 is CASSQDFRTGELFF. DNA for the CDR3: TGTGCCAGCAGCCAAGATTTCAGGACCGGGGAGCTGTTTTTT.

This clone is a singleton in its sample. CDR3 nucleotide sequence: TGTGCCAGCAGCTTTTCATCAGGGGCCGGCGAGCAGTACTTC. Translating gives CASSFSSGAGEQYF. The J gene is TRBJ2-7, the V gene TRBV5-5, with D possibly being TRBD1 (6 bases). V was shortened by 2 bases and J by 6 bases, with 15 bases between the two germline ends. From germline, CDR1 is SGHKS and CDR2 YYEKEE (reference sequence). The CDR3 covers 14 residues.

J is TRBJ1-6 and V is TRBV6-1; D gene ambiguous. The CDR3 loop spans 15 amino acids. Germline V gene sequence: CDR1 MNHNS, CDR2 SASEGT. V lost 7 bases and J 10 bases, leaving 20 bases between the germline ends. DNA for the CDR3: TGTGCCAGCACGGTCGGGCGGACCGCGGGGTCACCCCTCCACTTT. Translating it yields CASTVGRTAGSPLHF.

The chain has TRBV6-5 and TRBJ2-3, with a tentative D call TRBD2 (6 bases). The CDR3 sequence is 13 residues long. Trimming removed 8 bases from V and 0 bases from J, with 9 bases in between. The germline CDR1 and CDR2 sequences are MNHEY and SVGAGI. The CDR3 DNA is TGTGCCAGCGGGCGGGGTAGCACAGATACGCAGTATTTT. This translates into CASGRGSTDTQYF.

This chain joins TRBV7-3 and TRBJ2-3, with D possibly TRBD1 on 6 matching bases. The V end lost 5 bases, the J end lost 3 bases, and 12 bases lay between the germline ends. CDR1 is SGHTA and CDR2 is FQGTGA in the germline V gene. CDR3 length: 14 amino acids. The CDR3 DNA sequence: TGTGCCAGCAGCAAAACAGGGCCGACAGATACGCAGTATTTT. Translation: CASSKTGPTDTQYF.

This rearrangement joins TRBV7-6 to TRBJ2-3; 11 nucleotides align to TRBD2. Trimming at V came to 5 bases and at J to 5 bases, leaving 6 bases not matched to a gene. Germline lookup yields CDR1 SGHVS and CDR2 FNYEAQ. The CDR3 is 15 amino acids. The CDR3 here is CASSPTSGNRDTQYF. CDR3 bases: TGTGCCAGCAGCCCGACTAGCGGGAATCGAGATACGCAGTATTTT.

This chain joins TRBV6-1 and TRBJ2-1; 8 bases line up with TRBD2. This CDR3 region has 13 residues. The trim removed 5 bases at V and 8 bases at J, leaving 5 bases unmatched. The V gene's germline CDR1 is MNHNS and CDR2 SASEGT. The DNA of the CDR3 is TGTGCCAGCAGTCGGGGGGGGCGGGATGAGCAGTTCTTC. Amino acids: CASSRGGRDEQFF.

V usage is TRBV30 and J usage is TRBJ1-2; 7 positions match TRBD1. The ends lost 5 bases at V and 4 bases at J; junction bases unmatched: 10. Germline V lookup: CDR1 GTSNPN, CDR2 SVGIG (reference sequence). This CDR3 has 14 residues. This CDR3 reads CAWVRTGQLYGYTF. CDR3 sequence (DNA): TGTGCCTGGGTACGAACGGGACAGCTCTATGGCTACACCTTC.

This clone was seen just once. V usage is TRBV7-2 and J usage is TRBJ2-1; D gene ambiguous. Trimming cost V 2 bases and J 9 bases, with 8 bases left between them. The CDR3 runs 12 residues. The germline V gene has CDR1 SGHTA and CDR2 FQGNSA. This CDR3 is CASSLSRLEQFF. CDR3 in DNA: TGTGCCAGCAGCTTAAGTAGGCTTGAGCAGTTCTTC.

The V call is TRBV9, the J call TRBJ2-3, with 11 nucleotides matching TRBD1. V lost 4 bases, J lost 1 base, and 5 bases stayed unmatched. The germline CDR1 and CDR2 sequences are SGDLS and YYNGEE. This CDR3 is 16 amino acids long. The CDR3 is CASSTPGQGGTDTQYF. The CDR3 DNA is TGTGCCAGCAGCACTCCGGGACAGGGGGGCACAGATACGCAGTATTTT.

Only a few counts were recorded for this clone. The V gene is TRBV6-1, the J gene TRBJ2-7; 10 bases fit TRBD1. The germline gives CDR1 MNHNS, CDR2 SASEGT. CDR3 length: 16 amino acids. The J segment lost 2 bases and the V segment lost 3 bases, leaving 7 bases of the junction unmatched. CDR3 nucleotides: TGTGCCAGCAGTGATACCGGGACAGGGGTCCCCTACGAGCAGTACTTC. This codes for CASSDTGTGVPYEQYF.

The CDR3 sequence: CASKAQGASPLHF. The CDR3 DNA is TGTGCCAGTAAGGCGCAGGGCGCTTCACCCCTCCACTTT. The chain is built from TRBV19 and TRBJ1-6, with TRBD1 as a possible D gene (5 bases). This CDR3 spans 13 amino acids. Per germline, CDR1 LNHDA and CDR2 SQIVND (reference sequence). Trimming left V 7 bases short and J 9 bases short, with 13 bases between.

This clone was detected only a few times. The rearrangement links TRBV19 to TRBJ1-2, with TRBD1 identical over 8 bases. The junction had 2 bases not matched to a gene; V was cut back by 5 bases and J by 3 bases. Germline V gene data show CDR1 as LNHDA and CDR2 as SQIVND (reference sequence). The CDR3 loop spans 13 amino acids. CDR3 sequence reads: CASSQGADYGYTF. The CDR3, as DNA: TGTGCCAGTAGTCAGGGGGCGGACTATGGCTACACCTTC.

The V gene is TRBV29-1, the J gene TRBJ2-7; D perhaps matches TRBD2 (6 bases). Germline CDR1 SQVTM, CDR2 ANQGSEA. With 7 bases removed from V and 2 bases from J, the gap between germline ends came to 15 bases. This CDR3 has 13 residues. The DNA for the CDR3 is TGCAGCGCCGTGGGGGGTGGTCCCTACGAGCAGTACTTC. It specifies CSAVGGGPYEQYF.

The genes are TRBV5-4 and TRBJ2-2; 10 positions agree with TRBD1. CDR1 is SGHNT, CDR2 YYREEE, per germline (reference sequence). CDR3 length: 14 residues. With 4 bases clipped from V and 9 bases from J, the junction kept 6 bases outside the gene matches. The CDR3 region has the DNA TGTGCCAGCAGCCCCGGGACAGGGGAAAGGGAGCTGTTTTTT. Residues: CASSPGTGERELFF.

Of note for this clone: Other DNA sequences in this sample translate to the same CDR3. This chain joins TRBV7-6 and TRBJ2-7, with D unresolved. Deletions cut 6 bases from V and 3 bases from J, with 12 bases between. CDR3 length: 13 amino acids. Germline V CDR1 and CDR2: SGHVS, FNYEAQ. In DNA, the CDR3 is TGTGCCAGCAGTTCTGGGCCGAACTACGAGCAGTACTTC. It is translated as CASSSGPNYEQYF.

V usage is TRBV30 and J usage is TRBJ2-5, with 7 nucleotides matching TRBD1. Germline assignment: CDR1 GTSNPN and CDR2 SVGIG (reference sequence). The CDR3 is made up of 15 amino acids. J gave up 3 bases and V 5 bases, and 12 bases lay outside the gene matches. CDR3 sequence: CAWENPGQSKETQYF. The CDR3 nucleotides are TGTGCCTGGGAAAATCCGGGACAGTCGAAAGAGACCCAGTACTTC.

V is TRBV30 and J is TRBJ2-6; D is unclear. The germline V and J ends were trimmed by 7 bases and 4 bases, with 14 bases remaining between them. Germline-derived CDR1 and CDR2 are GTSNPN and SVGIG (reference sequence). This CDR3 is built from 14 residues. CDR3 bases: TGTGCCTCGACTGGGTCAGCCGGGGCCAACGTCCTGACTTTC. Amino acids: CASTGSAGANVLTF.

The chain links TRBV10-3 to TRBJ2-3; D is unclear. Germline CDR1 ENHRY, CDR2 SYGVKD. The CDR3 contains 16 residues. The V end was cut by 4 bases, the J end by 0 bases, with 14 bases between. The CDR3 loop is CAISGQTSTSTDTQYF. The CDR3 coding sequence is TGTGCCATCAGTGGACAAACTTCAACCAGCACAGATACGCAGTATTTT.